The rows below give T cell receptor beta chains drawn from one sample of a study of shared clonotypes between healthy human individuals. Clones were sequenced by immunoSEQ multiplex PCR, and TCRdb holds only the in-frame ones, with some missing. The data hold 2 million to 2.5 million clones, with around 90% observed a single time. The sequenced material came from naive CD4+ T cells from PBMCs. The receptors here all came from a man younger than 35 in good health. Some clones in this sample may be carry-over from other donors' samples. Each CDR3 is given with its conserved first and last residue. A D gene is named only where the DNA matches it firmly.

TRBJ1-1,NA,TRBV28,CASSPPFRLGEAFF
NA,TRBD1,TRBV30,CAWSRDSSYEQYF
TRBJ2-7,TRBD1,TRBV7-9,CASSSFPGQGAYEQYF
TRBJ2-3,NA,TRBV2,CASRQLVNAQYF
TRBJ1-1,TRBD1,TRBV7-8,CASSPGQGGKTEAFF
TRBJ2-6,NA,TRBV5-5,CASSLGTAGANVLTF
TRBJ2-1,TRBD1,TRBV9,CASSLSAGQEYNEQFF
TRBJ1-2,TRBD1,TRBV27,CASSPDRRGGFHYGYTF
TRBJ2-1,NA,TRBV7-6,CASSLGSYNEQFF
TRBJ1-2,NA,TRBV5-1,CASSPDPGVGYTF
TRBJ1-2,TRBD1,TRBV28,CASSPGQAEAYGYTF
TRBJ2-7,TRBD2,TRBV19,CASRLGEGYEQYF
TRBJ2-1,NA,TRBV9,CASSVVPARDYNEQFF
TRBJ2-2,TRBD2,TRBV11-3,CASSLDSAGGRRTGELFF
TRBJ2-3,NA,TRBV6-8,CASSYLEGPRYITDTQYF
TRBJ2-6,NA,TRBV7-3,CASSPWASSGANVLTF
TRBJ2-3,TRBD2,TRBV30,CCLREVGIDTQYF
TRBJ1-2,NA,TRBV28,CASRRLTADGYTF
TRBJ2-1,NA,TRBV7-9,CASSLGGSDHEQFF
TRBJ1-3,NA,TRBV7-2,CASSWRTGDGSGNTIYF
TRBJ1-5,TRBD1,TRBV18,CASSPFGQGNQPQHF
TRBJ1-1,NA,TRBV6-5,CASSTGLNTEAFF
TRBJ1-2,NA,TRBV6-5,CASSPRENYGYTF
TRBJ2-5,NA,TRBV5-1,CASSLQGTETQYF
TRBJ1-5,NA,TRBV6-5,CASRGSNQPQHF
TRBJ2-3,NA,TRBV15,CATIQGGTDTQYF
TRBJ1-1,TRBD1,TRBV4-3,CASSQLLGQGLSTEAFF
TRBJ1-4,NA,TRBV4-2,CASSTRGAPNEKLFF
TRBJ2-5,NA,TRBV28,CASSPPARVQETQYF
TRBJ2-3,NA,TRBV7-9,CASSLTQGTDTQYF
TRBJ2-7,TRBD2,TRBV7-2,CASSLTSGGVSYEQYF
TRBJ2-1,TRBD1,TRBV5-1,CASSYSDRGSSNEQFF
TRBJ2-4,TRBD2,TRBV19,CASSKGTTNIQYF
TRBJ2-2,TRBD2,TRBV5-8,CASSQLRTSGSWNTGELFF
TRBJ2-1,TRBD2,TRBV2,CASSGLSGRSYNEQFF
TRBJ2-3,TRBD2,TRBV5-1,CASSRGGPSTDTQYF
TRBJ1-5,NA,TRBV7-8,CASGLLGFGSNQPQHF
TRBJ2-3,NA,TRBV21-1,CASSQRLARSTDTQYF
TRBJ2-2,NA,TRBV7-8,CASSLARLTTGELFF
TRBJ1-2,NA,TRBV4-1,CASSPTGPLPYGYTF
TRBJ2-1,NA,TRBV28,CASSSFRGRTNNEQFF
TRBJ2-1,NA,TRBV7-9,CASSSRNAPYNEQFF
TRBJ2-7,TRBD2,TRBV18,CASSPSGSRRYEQYF
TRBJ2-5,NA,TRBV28,CASSLGRKTQYF
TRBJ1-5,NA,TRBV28,CASSLSWDPQPQHF
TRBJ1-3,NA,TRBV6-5,CASSRGSTGNTIYF
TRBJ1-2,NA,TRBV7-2,CASSLGAGSGSYTF
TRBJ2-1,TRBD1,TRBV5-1,CASSSGQGQYNEQFF
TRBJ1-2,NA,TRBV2,CASSERANYGYTF
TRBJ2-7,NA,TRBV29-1,CSVVGGLLDYEQYF
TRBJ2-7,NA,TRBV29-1,CSVGFSAEGYYEQYF
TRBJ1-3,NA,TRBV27,CASTSNSLSGNTIYF
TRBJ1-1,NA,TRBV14,CASSQDRAGRKRAFF
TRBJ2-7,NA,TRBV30,CAWGFGNEQYF
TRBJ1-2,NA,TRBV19,CASSIRGGDYGYTF
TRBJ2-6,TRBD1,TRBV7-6,CASSSLQGANAGANVLTF
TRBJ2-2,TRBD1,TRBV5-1,CASSLVGTGPTGELFF
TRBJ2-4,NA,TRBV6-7,CASSYSDLTKNIQYF
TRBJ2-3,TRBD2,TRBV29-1,CSVEGRWTSGKHTDTQYF